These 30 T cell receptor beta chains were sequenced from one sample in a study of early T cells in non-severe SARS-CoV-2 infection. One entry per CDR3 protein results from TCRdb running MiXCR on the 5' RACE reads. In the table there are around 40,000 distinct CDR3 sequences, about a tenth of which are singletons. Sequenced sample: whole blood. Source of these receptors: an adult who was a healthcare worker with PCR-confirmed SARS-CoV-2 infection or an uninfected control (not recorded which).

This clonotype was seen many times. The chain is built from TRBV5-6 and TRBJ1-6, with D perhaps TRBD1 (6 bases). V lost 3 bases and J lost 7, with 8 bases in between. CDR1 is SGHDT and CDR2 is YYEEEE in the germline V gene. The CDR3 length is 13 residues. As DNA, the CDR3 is TGTGCCAGCAGCTGGGGGGGCAATTCACCCCTCCACTTT. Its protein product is CASSWGGNSPLHF.

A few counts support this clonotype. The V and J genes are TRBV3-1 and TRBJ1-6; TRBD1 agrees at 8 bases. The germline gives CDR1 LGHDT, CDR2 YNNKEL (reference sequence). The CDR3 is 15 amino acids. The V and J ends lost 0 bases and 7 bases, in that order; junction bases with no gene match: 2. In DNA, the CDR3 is TGTGCCAGCAGCCAAGACCCAGGGGGCAATTCACCCCTCCACTTT. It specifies CASSQDPGGNSPLHF.

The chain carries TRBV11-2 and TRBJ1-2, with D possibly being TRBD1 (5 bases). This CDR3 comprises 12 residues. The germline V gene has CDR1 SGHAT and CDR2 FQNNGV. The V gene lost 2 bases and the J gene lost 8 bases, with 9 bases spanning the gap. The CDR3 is CASSLIGDGYTF. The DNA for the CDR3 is TGTGCCAGCAGCTTAATCGGGGACGGCTACACCTTC.

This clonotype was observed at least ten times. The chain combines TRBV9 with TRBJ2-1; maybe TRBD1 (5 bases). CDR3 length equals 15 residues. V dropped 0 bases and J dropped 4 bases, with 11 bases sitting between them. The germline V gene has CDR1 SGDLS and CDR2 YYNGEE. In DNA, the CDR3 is TGTGCCAGCAGCGTAGCTACAGGAGCATACAATGAGCAGTTCTTC. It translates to CASSVATGAYNEQFF.

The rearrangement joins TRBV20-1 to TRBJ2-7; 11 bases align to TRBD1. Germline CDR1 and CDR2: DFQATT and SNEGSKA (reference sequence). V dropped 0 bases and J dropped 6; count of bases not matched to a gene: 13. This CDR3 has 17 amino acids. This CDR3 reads CSAREDRGRDWVGEQYF. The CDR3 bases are TGCAGTGCTAGAGAGGACAGGGGGCGCGATTGGGTGGGCGAGCAGTACTTC.

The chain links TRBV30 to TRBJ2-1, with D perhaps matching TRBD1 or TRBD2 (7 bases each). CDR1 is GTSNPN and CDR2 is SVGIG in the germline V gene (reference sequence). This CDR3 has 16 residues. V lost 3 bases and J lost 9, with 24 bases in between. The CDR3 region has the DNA TGTGCCTGGAGGGACCCCTGGACTAGGGGGCGGGGTGAGCAGTTCTTC. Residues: CAWRDPWTRGRGEQFF.

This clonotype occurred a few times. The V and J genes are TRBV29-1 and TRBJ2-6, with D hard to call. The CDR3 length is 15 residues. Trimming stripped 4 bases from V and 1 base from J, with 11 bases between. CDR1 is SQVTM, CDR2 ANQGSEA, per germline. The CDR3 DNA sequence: TGCAGCGTTGGCGTGAGAAGATCTGGGGCCAACGTCCTGACTTTC. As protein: CSVGVRRSGANVLTF. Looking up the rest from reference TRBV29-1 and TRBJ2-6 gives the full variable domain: SAVISQKPSRDICQRGTSLTIQCQVDSQVTMMFWYRQQPGQSLTLIATANQGSEATYESGFVIDKFPISRPNLTFSTLTVSNMSPEDSSIYLCSVGVRRSGANVLTFGAGSRLTVL.

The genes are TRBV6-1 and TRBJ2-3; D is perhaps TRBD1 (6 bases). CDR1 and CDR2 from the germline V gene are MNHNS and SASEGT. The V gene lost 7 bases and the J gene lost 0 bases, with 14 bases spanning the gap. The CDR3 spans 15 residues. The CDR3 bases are TGTGCCAGCACAGGGGAGATCTATAGCACAGATACGCAGTATTTT. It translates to CASTGEIYSTDTQYF.

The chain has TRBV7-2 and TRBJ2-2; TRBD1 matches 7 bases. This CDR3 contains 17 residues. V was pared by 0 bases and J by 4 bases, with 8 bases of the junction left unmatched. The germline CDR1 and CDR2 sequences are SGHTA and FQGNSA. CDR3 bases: TGTGCCAGCAGCTTAGCGTCGACAGGGAGCCGCACCGGGGAGCTGTTTTTT. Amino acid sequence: CASSLASTGSRTGELFF.

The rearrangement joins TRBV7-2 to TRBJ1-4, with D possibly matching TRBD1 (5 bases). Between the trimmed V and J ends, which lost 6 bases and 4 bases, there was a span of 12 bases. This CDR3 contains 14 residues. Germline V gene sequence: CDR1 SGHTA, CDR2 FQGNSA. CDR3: CASSLAGINEKLFF. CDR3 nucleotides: TGTGCCAGCAGTTTGGCAGGGATTAATGAAAAACTGTTTTTT.

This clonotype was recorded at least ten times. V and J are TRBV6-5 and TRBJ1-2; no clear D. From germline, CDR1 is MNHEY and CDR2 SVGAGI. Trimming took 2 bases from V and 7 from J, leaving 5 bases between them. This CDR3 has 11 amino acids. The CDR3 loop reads CASSYPGGYTF. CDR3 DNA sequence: TGTGCCAGCAGTTACCCGGGTGGCTACACCTTC.

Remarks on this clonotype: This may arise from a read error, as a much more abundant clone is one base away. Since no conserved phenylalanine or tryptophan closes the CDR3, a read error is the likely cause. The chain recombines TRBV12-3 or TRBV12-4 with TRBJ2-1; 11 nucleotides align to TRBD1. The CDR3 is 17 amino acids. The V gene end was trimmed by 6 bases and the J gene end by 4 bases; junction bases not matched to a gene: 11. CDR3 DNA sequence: TGTGCCAGCAGCCGAGGACAGGGGGCGCGTGCTTACAATGAGCAGTTCCTC. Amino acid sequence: CASSRGQGARAYNEQFL.

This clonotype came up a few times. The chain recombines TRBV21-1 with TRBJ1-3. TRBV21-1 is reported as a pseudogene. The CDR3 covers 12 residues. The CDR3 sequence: CASTLSENTIYF. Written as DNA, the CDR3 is TGTGCCAGCACCTTATCTGAAAACACCATATATTTT.

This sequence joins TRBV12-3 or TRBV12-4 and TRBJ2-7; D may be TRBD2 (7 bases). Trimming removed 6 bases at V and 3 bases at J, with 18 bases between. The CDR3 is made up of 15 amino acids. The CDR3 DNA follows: TGTGCCAGCAGAATTGGGGGGGCCGCCTTCTACGAGCAGTACTTC. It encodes CASRIGGAAFYEQYF.

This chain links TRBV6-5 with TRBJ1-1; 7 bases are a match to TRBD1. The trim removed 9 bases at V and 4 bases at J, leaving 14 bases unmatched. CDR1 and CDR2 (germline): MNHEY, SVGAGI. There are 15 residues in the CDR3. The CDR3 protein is CARGGDLNRGTEAFF. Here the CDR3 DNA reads TGTGCCAGGGGGGGAGATTTGAACAGGGGCACTGAAGCTTTCTTT.

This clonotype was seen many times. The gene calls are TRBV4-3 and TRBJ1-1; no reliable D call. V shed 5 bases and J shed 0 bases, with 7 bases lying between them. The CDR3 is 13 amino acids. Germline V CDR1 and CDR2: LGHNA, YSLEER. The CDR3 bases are TGCGCCAGCAGCGGGCAGCTGAACACTGAAGCTTTCTTT. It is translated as CASSGQLNTEAFF.

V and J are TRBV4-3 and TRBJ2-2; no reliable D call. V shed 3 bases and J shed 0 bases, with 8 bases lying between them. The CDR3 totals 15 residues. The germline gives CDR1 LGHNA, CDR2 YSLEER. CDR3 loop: CASSHWTANTGELFF. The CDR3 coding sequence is TGCGCCAGCAGCCATTGGACGGCGAACACCGGGGAGCTGTTTTTT.

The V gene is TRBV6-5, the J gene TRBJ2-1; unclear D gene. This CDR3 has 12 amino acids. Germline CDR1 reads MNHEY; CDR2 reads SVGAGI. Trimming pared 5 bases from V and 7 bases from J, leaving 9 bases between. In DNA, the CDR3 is TGTGCCAGCAGTCCCCTTTCGAATGAGCAGTTCTTC. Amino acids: CASSPLSNEQFF.

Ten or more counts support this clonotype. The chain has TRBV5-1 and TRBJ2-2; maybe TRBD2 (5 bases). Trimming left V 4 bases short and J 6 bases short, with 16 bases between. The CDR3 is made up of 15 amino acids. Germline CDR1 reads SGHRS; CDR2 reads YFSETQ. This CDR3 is CASSQTPGFAGELFF. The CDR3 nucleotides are TGCGCCAGCAGCCAGACGCCGGGATTCGCCGGGGAGCTGTTTTTT.

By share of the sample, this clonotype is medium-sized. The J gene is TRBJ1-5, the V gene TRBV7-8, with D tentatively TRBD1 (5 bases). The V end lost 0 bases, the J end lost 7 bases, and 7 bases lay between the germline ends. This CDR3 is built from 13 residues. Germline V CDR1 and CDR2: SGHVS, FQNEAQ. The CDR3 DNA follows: TGTGCCAGCAGCTTAGCAGGGGACCAGCCCCAGCATTTT. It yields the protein CASSLAGDQPQHF.

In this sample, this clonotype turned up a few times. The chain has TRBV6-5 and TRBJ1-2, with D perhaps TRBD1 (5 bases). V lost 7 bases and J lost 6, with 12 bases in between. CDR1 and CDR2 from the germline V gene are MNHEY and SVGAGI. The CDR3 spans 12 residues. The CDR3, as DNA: TGTGCCAGCACCGACTGGGGGGATGGCTACACCTTC. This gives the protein CASTDWGDGYTF.

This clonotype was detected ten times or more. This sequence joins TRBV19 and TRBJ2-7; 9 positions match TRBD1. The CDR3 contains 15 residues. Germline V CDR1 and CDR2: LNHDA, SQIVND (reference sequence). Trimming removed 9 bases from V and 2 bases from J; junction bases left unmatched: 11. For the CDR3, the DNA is TGTGCCAGCCAGAGGACCGGGACAGGGCCCTACGAGCAGTACTTC. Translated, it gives CASQRTGTGPYEQYF.

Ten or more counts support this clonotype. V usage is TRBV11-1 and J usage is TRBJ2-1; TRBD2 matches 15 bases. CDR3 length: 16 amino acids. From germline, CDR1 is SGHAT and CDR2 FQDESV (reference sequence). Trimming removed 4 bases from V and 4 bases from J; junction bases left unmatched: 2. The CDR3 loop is CASSSGLAGGYNEQFF. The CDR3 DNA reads TGTGCCAGCAGCTCCGGACTAGCGGGGGGGTACAATGAGCAGTTCTTC.

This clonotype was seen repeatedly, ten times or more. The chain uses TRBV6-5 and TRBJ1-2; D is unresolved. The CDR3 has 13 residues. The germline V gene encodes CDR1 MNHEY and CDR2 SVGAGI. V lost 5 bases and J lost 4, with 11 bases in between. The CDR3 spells CASSEGWPYGYTF. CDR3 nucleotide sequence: TGTGCCAGCAGTGAAGGCTGGCCCTATGGCTACACCTTC.

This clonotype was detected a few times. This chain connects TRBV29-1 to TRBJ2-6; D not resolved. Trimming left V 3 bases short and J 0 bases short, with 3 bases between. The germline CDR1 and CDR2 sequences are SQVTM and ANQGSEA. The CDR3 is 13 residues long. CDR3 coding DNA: TGCAGCGTTGAGAGCTCTGGGGCCAACGTCCTGACTTTC. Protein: CSVESSGANVLTF. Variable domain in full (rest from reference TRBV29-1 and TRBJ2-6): SAVISQKPSRDICQRGTSLTIQCQVDSQVTMMFWYRQQPGQSLTLIATANQGSEATYESGFVIDKFPISRPNLTFSTLTVSNMSPEDSSIYLCSVESSGANVLTFGAGSRLTVL.

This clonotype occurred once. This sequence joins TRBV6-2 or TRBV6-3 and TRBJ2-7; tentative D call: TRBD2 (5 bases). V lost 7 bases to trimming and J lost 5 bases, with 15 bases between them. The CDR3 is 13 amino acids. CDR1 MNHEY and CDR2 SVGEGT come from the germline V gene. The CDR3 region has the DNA TGTGCCAGCACCGATCATCGGGGTGACGAGCAGTACTTC. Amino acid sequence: CASTDHRGDEQYF.

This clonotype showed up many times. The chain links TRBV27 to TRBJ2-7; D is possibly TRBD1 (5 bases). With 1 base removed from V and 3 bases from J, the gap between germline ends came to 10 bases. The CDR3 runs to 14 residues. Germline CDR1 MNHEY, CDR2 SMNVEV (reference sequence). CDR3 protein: CASSLFSGFYEQYF. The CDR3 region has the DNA TGTGCCAGCAGTTTATTTTCAGGGTTCTACGAGCAGTACTTC.

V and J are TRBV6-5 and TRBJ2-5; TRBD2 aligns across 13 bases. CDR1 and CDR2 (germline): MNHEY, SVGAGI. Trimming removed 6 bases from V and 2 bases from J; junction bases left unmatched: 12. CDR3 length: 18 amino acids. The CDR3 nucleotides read TGTGCCAGCAGACCCGCCGGGACTAGCGGGGTGTGGCAAGAGACCCAGTACTTC. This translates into CASRPAGTSGVWQETQYF.

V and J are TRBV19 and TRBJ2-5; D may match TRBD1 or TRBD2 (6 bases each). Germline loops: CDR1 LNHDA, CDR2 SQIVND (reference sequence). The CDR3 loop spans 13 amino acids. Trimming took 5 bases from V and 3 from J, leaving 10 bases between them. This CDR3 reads CASSGGTKETQYF. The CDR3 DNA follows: TGTGCCAGTAGTGGCGGGACAAAAGAGACCCAGTACTTC.

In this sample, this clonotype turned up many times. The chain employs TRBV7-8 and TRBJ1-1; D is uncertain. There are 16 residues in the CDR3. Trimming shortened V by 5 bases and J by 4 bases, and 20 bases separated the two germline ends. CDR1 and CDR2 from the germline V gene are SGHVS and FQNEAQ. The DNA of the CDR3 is TGTGCCAGCAGCCCAGCTCGTACGGGGAGGACCACTGAAGCTTTCTTT. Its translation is CASSPARTGRTTEAFF.